This T cell receptor (beta chain) was captured by sequencing in a study of identical twins. Notes on the study in general: Twins' surplus sharing was weaker for beta out-of-frame sequences.

TCRdb used MiXCR to reprocess the 5' RACE reads, holding one entry per CDR3 protein. This sample has 700,000 to 950,000 distinct CDR3 sequences, with over 9% found just once. Details on this clonotype: The antigen remains unidentified.

These sequences were also reported in another study, on yellow fever vaccine responses in identical twins. That work adds: As reported, the vaccine T cell response of twins seemed partly convergent and partly personalized.

Sequenced input: PBMCs. The sequence derives from a woman aged 18-29 years in good health.

CDR3 region: CASSSTGPGNEQFF. The CDR3 coding sequence is TGTGCCAGCAGCTCGACAGGGCCCGGCAATGAGCAGTTCTTC. This chain links TRBV28 with TRBJ2-1; TRBD1 aligns across 7 bases. CDR3 length equals 14 residues. CDR1 is MDHEN, CDR2 SYDVKM, per germline. Trimming removed 6 bases from V and 6 bases from J; junction bases left unmatched: 8.